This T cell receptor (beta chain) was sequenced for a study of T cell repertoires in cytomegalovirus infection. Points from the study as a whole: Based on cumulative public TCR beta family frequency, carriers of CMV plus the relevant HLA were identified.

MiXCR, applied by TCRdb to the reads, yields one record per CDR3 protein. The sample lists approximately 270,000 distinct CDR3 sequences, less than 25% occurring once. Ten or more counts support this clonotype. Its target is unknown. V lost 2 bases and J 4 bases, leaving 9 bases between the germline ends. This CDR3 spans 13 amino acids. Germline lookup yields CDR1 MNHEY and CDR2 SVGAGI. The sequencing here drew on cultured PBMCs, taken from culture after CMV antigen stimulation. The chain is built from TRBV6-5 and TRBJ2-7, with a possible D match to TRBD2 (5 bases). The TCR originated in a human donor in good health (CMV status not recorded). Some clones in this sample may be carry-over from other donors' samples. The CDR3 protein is CASSYGPGYEQYF. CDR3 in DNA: TGTGCCAGCAGTTACGGCCCGGGATACGAGCAGTACTTC.